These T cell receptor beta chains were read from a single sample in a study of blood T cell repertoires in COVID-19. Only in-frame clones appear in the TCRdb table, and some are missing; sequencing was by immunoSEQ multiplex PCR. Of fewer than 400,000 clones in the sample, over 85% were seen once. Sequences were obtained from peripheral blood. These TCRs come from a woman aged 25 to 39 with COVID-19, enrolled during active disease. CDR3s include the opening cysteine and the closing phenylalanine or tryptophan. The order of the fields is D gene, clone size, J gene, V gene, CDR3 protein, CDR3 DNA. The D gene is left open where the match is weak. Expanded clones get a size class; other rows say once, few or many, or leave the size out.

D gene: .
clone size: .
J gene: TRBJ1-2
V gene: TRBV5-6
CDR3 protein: CASSRGNRVDGYTF
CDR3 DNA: TGTGCCAGCAGCCGTGGGAACAGGGTCGATGGCTACACCTTC

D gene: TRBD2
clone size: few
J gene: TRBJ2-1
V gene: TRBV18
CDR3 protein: CASSPSGGSYNEQFF
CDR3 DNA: TGTGCCAGCTCACCGAGCGGGGGCTCCTACAATGAGCAGTTCTTC

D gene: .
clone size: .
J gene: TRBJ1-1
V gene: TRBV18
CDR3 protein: CASSPEGVNTEAFF
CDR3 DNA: TGTGCCAGCTCACCAGAGGGGGTGAACACTGAAGCTTTCTTT

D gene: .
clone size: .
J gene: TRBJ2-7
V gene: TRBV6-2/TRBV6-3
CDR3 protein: CASSFTSTYEQYF
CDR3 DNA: TGTGCCAGCAGTTTCACTAGCACCTACGAGCAGTACTTC

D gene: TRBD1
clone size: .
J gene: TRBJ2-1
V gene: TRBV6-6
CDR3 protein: CASRVKGAASYNEQFF
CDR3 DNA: TGTGCCAGCAGGGTCAAGGGGGCGGCTTCCTACAATGAGCAGTTCTTC

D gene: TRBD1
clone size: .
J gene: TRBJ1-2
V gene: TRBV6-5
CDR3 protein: CASRIQGGGYTF
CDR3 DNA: TGTGCCAGCAGGATACAGGGGGGTGGCTACACCTTC

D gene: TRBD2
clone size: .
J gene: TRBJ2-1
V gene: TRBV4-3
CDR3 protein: CASSRTSGTYNEQFF
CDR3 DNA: TGCGCCAGCAGCCGGACTAGCGGGACCTACAATGAGCAGTTCTTC

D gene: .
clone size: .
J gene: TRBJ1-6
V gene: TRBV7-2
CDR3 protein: CASSLGEAQGLHF
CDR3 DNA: TGTGCCAGCAGCTTAGGAGAGGCCCAGGGCCTCCACTTT

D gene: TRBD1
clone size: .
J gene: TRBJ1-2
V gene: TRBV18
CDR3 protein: CASSPIRGTDYGYTF
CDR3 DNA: TGTGCCAGCTCACCAATAAGAGGGACAGACTATGGCTACACCTTC

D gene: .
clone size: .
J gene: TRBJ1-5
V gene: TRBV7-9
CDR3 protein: CASSLGPGQPQHF
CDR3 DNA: TGTGCCAGCAGCTTAGGTCCAGGCCAGCCCCAGCATTTT

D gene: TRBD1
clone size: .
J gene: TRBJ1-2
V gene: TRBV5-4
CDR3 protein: CASSTTGGRGYTF
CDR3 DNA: TGTGCCAGCAGCACCACAGGGGGGAGAGGCTACACCTTC

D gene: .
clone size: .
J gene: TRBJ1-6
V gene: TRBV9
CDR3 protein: CASSESSVSYNSPLHF
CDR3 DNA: TGTGCCAGCAGCGAAAGCAGCGTCTCCTATAATTCACCCCTCCACTTT

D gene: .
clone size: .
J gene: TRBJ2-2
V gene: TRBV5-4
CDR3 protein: CASSPNGWSGTGELFF
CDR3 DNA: TGTGCCAGCAGCCCAAATGGGTGGAGCGGAACCGGGGAGCTGTTTTTT

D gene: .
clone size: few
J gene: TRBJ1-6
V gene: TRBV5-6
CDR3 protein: CASSIGMGSSYNSPLHF
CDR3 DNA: TGTGCCAGCAGTATAGGGATGGGGAGCTCCTATAATTCACCCCTCCACTTT

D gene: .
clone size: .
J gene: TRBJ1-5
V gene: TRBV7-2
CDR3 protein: CASSPDRDQPQHF
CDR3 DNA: TGTGCCAGCAGCCCCGACAGAGATCAGCCCCAGCATTTT

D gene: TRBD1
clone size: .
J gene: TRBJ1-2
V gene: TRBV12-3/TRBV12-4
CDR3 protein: CASAGQPYGYTF
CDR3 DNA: TGTGCCAGCGCGGGACAGCCCTATGGCTACACCTTC

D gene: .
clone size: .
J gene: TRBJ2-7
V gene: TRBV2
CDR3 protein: CASRAGTVMDEQYF
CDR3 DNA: TGTGCCAGCAGGGCCGGGACTGTAATGGACGAGCAGTACTTC

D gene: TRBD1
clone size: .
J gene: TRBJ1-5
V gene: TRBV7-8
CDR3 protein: CASSSDRGSGQPQHF
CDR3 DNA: TGTGCCAGCAGCTCTGACAGGGGTTCGGGTCAGCCCCAGCATTTT

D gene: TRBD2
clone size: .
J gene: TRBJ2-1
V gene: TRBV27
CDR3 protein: CASSLTSGGGISYNEQFF
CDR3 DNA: TGTGCCAGCAGTTTAACCAGCGGGGGGGGTATATCCTACAATGAGCAGTTCTTC

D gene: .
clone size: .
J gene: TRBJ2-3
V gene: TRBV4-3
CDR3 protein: CASSQDVSGLMLDTQYF
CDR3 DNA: TGCGCCAGCAGCCAAGATGTATCGGGACTGATGCTAGATACGCAGTATTTT

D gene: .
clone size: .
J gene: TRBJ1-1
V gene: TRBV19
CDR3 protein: CASSMTGGTEAFF
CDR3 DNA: TGTGCCAGTAGTATGACGGGAGGAACTGAAGCTTTCTTT

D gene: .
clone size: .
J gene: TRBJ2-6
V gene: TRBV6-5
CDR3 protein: CASKAPGAGANVLTF
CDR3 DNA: TGTGCCAGCAAGGCGCCAGGGGCTGGGGCCAACGTCCTGACTTTC

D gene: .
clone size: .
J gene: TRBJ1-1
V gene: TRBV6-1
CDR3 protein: CASSEVRGGTEAFF
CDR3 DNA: TGTGCCAGCAGTGAAGTTCGGGGGGGCACTGAAGCTTTCTTT

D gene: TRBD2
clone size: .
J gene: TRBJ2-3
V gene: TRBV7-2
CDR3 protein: CASSLGTSGGAIDTQYF
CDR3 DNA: TGTGCCAGCAGCTTAGGGACTAGCGGGGGGGCGATAGATACGCAGTATTTT

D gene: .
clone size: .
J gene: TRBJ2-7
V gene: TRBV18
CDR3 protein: CASSRQGGPSSYEQYF
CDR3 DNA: TGTGCCAGCTCGCGCCAGGGGGGCCCTAGCTCCTACGAGCAGTACTTC

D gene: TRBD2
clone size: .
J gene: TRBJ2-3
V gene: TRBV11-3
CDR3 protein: CASSLVGTSENTQYF
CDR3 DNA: TGTGCCAGCAGCTTAGTCGGGACTAGCGAGAATACGCAGTATTTT

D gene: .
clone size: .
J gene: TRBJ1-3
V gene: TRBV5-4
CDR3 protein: CASSLGTGRNTIYF
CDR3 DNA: TGTGCCAGCAGCCTTGGTACAGGGAGAAACACCATATATTTT

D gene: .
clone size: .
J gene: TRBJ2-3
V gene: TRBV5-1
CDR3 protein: CASSLEGVRTDTQYF
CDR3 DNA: TGCGCCAGCAGCCTTGAGGGGGTGAGGACAGATACGCAGTATTTT

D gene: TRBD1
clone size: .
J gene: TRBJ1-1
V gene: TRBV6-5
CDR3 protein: CASQDRGTLNTEAFF
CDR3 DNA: TGTGCCAGCCAGGACAGGGGCACCTTGAACACTGAAGCTTTCTTT

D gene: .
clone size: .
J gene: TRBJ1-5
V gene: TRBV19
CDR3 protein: CASSSRVRQPQHF
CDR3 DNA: TGTGCCAGTAGTTCCCGGGTCCGACAGCCCCAGCATTTT

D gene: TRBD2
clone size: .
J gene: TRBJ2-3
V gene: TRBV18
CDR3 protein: CASSGRDGRTDTQYF
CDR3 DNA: TGTGCCAGCTCTGGGAGGGACGGACGCACAGATACGCAGTATTTT

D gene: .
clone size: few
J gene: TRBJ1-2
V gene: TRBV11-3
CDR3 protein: CASSLGGYRYGYTF
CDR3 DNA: TGTGCCAGCAGCTTAGGCGGGTATAGGTATGGCTACACCTTC

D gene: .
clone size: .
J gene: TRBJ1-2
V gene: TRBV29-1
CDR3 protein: CSVVAVYGYTF
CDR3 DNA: TGCAGCGTTGTAGCCGTCTATGGCTACACCTTC

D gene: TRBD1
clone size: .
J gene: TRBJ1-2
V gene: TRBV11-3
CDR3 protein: CASSFRDSYGYTF
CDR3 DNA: TGTGCCAGCAGCTTCCGGGACAGCTATGGCTACACCTTC

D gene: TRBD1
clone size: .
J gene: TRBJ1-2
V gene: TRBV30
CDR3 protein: CAWRQGAWGYTF
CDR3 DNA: TGTGCCTGGAGGCAGGGGGCCTGGGGCTACACCTTC

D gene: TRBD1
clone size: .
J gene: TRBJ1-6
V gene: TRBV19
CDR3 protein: CASTPLRQGNSPLHF
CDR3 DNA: TGTGCCAGTACCCCGCTTCGACAGGGTAATTCACCCCTCCACTTT

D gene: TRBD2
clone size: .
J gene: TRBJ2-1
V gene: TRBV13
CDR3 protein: CASSPFGTSVHNEQFF
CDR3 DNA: TGTGCCAGCAGCCCGTTCGGGACTAGCGTCCACAATGAGCAGTTCTTC

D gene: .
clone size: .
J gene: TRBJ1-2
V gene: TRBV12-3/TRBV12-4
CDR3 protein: CASSFVGFYGYTF
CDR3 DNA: TGTGCCAGCAGTTTCGTCGGGTTCTATGGCTACACCTTC

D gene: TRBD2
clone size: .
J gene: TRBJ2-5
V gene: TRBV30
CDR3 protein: CAWNSLAGGIQETQYF
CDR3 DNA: TGTGCCTGGAATAGCCTAGCGGGGGGGATCCAAGAGACCCAGTACTTC

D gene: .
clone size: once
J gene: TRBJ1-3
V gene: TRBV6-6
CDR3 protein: CASSIQGSGNTIYF
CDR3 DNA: TGTGCCAGCAGTATCCAGGGTTCCGGAAACACCATATATTTT

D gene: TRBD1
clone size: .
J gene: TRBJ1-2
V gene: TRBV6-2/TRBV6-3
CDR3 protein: CASSSVTGGGLYGYTF
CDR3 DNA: TGTGCCAGCAGTTCCGTCACAGGGGGTGGACTTTACGGCTACACCTTC

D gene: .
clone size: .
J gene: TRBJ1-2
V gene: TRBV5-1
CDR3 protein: CASSPGFGQSYGYTF
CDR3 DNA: TGCGCCAGCAGCCCCGGGTTCGGACAAAGCTATGGCTACACCTTC

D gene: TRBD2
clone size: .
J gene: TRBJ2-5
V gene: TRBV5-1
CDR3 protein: CASSLAAGGIEETQYF
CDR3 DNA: TGCGCCAGCAGCTTGGCAGCGGGGGGGATAGAAGAGACCCAGTACTTC

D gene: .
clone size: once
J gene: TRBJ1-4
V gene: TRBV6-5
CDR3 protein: CASSSHRAGNEKLFF
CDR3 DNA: TGTGCCAGCAGTTCTCATAGGGCAGGGAATGAAAAACTGTTTTTT

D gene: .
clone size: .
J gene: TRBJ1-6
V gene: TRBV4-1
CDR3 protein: CASSQDRAGSYNSPLHF
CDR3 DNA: TGCGCCAGCAGCCAAGATAGGGCAGGGTCCTATAATTCACCCCTCCACTTT

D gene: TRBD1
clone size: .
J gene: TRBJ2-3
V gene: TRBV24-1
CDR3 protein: CATSDPGQDGTDTQYF
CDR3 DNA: TGTGCCACCAGTGATCCGGGACAGGATGGCACAGATACGCAGTATTTT

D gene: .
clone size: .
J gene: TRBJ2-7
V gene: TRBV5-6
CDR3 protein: CASSRGSLRYEQYF
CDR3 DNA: TGTGCCAGCAGCCGGGGAAGTCTTAGGTACGAGCAGTACTTC

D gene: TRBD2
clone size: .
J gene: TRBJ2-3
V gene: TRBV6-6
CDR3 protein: CASSLLAGGTDTQYF
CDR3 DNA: TGTGCCAGCAGCTTACTAGCGGGGGGAACAGATACGCAGTATTTT

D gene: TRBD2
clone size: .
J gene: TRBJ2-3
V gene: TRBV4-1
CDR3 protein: CASSPDRRLAGYGTDTQYF
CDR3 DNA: TGCGCCAGCAGCCCCGACCGTAGACTAGCGGGGTACGGCACAGATACGCAGTATTTT

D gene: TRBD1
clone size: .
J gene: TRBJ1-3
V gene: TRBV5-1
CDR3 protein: CASSGGTGVGNTIYF
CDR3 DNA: TGCGCCAGCAGCGGCGGGACAGGGGTTGGGAACACCATATATTTT

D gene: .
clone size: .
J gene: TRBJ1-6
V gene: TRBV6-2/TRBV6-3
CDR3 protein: CASSYQGWNSPLHF
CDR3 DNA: TGTGCCAGCAGTTACCAGGGCTGGAATTCACCCCTCCACTTT